This passage covers 10 T cell receptor beta chains from one sample sequenced in a study of T cells after posttransplantation cyclophosphamide. Produced via immunoSEQ multiplex PCR; TCRdb's table is partial and in-frame only. Of tens of thousands of clones in the sample, about 90% are singletons; the top ten hold approximately 3.1%. Sample: PBMCs. The receptors come from a woman aged 50 to 60 in good health and a related stem cell transplant donor.

The chain has TRBV30 and TRBJ1-5; TRBD1 matches 7 bases. Germline loops: CDR1 GTSNPN, CDR2 SVGIG (reference sequence). This CDR3 comprises 15 residues. J was trimmed by 7 bases and V by 2 bases; bases with no gene match: 11. The CDR3 coding sequence is TGTGCCTGGAGTCCCCCAGGACAGGAGAGGCAGCCCCAGCATTTT. Translating it yields CAWSPPGQERQPQHF.

The genes are TRBV27 and TRBJ1-6; 7 bases agree with TRBD1. This CDR3 comprises 15 residues. Germline V gene lookup returns CDR1 MNHEY and CDR2 SMNVEV (reference sequence). The V and J ends lost 8 bases and 5 bases, in that order; junction bases with no gene match: 9. This chain's CDR3 is CASRRGAGNNSPLHF. The CDR3 DNA is TGTGCCAGCCGCAGGGGGGCGGGTAATAATTCACCCCTCCACTTT.

The gene calls are TRBV5-1 and TRBJ1-1; a weak D match, TRBD1 (5 bases). Germline V gives CDR1 SGHRS, CDR2 YFSETQ. This CDR3 is built from 15 residues. V dropped 4 bases and J dropped 0 bases, with 13 bases sitting between them. The CDR3 sequence is CASSRGGGLNTEAFF. The CDR3 region has the DNA TGCGCCAGCAGCCGCGGGGGGGGTTTGAACACTGAAGCTTTCTTT.

The gene calls are TRBV7-2 and TRBJ2-3, with 8 bases fitting TRBD2. The CDR3 runs to 16 residues. The germline CDR1 and CDR2 sequences are SGHTA and FQGNSA. Trimming removed 6 bases from V and 6 bases from J; junction bases left unmatched: 14. The CDR3 bases are TGTGCCAGCAGAGGCAAGCGGGGGACCCTAGGGGATACGCAGTATTTT. It is translated as CASRGKRGTLGDTQYF.

The sample holds a few counts of this clone. V and J are TRBV10-3 and TRBJ2-7; TRBD1 agrees at 7 bases. The V gene end was trimmed by 8 bases and the J gene end by 6 bases; junction bases not matched to a gene: 4. Germline loops: CDR1 ENHRY, CDR2 SYGVKD. CDR3 length: 11 amino acids. As DNA, the CDR3 is TGTGCCATCCGGACAGGCTTCGAGCAGTACTTC. Translation: CAIRTGFEQYF.

This clone is a singleton in its sample. This chain joins TRBV6-5 and TRBJ1-5, with TRBD1 matching 11 bases. The CDR3 is 15 residues long. The J segment lost 2 bases and the V segment lost 6 bases, leaving 3 bases of the junction unmatched. From germline, CDR1 is MNHEY and CDR2 SVGAGI. CDR3 coding DNA: TGTGCCAGCAGCCTGGGACAGGGGGGCAATCAGCCCCAGCATTTT. Protein sequence: CASSLGQGGNQPQHF.

The J gene is TRBJ1-2, the V gene TRBV2; 9 positions agree with TRBD1. This CDR3 has 15 amino acids. With V trimmed by 8 bases and J by 4 bases, 11 bases remained unmatched. Looked up from germline, CDR1 is SNHLY and CDR2 is FYNNEI. The CDR3 here is CASGGDREDGYGYTF. The DNA for the CDR3 is TGTGCCAGCGGGGGGGACAGGGAAGACGGCTATGGCTACACCTTC.

The chain is built from TRBV10-3 and TRBJ1-5; TRBD1 agrees at 9 bases. This CDR3 is built from 15 residues. The junction had 2 bases not matched to a gene; V was cut back by 2 bases and J by 3 bases. Germline V gene data show CDR1 as ENHRY and CDR2 as SYGVKD. CDR3 in amino acids: CAISEDRGYNQPQHF. As DNA, the CDR3 is TGTGCCATCAGTGAGGACAGGGGGTACAATCAGCCCCAGCATTTT.

CDR3 loop: CASSLALTGQGWTEAFF. As DNA, the CDR3 is TGTGCCAGCAGCTTAGCCCTCACTGGACAGGGTTGGACTGAAGCTTTCTTT. The rearrangement joins TRBV7-9 to TRBJ1-1; 8 bases agree with TRBD1. There are 17 residues in the CDR3. Trimming at V came to 0 bases and at J to 5 bases, leaving 11 bases not matched to a gene. Germline values: CDR1 SEHNR, CDR2 FQNEAQ (reference sequence).

This chain uses TRBV14 with TRBJ2-1; 8 positions match TRBD2. Germline-derived CDR1 and CDR2 are SGHDN and FVKESK. The CDR3 is 16 amino acids. The ends lost 4 bases at V and 4 bases at J; junction bases unmatched: 9. The CDR3: CASSPPETGGYNEQFF. DNA for the CDR3: TGTGCCAGCAGCCCCCCAGAAACGGGAGGGTACAATGAGCAGTTCTTC.